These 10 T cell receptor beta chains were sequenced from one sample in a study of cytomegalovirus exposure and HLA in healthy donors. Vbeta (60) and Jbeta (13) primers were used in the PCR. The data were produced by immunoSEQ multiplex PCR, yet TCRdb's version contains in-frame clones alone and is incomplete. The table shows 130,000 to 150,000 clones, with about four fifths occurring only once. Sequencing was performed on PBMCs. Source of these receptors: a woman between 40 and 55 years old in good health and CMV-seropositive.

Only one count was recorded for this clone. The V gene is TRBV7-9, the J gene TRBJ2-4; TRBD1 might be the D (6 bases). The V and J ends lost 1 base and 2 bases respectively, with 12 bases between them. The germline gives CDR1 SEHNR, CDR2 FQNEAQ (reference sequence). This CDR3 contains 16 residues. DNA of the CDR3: TGTGCCAGCAGCTTAGATACAGGGTTGTCCAAAAACATTCAGTACTTC. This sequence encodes CASSLDTGLSKNIQYF. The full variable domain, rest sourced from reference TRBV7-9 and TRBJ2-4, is DTGVSQNPRHKITKRGQNVTFRCDPISEHNRLYWYRQTLGQGPEFLTYFQNEAQLEKSRLLSDRFSAERPKGSFSTLEIQRTEQGDSAMYLCASSLDTGLSKNIQYFGAGTRLSVL.

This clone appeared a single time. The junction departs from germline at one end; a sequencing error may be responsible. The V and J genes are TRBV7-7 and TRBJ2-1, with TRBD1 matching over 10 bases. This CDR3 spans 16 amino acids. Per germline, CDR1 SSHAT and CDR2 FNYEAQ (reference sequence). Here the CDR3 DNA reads TGTGCTAGCAGCTTAGGGGCGGGGACAGGGGTAAATGAGCAGTTCTTC. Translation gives CASSLGAGTGVNEQFF. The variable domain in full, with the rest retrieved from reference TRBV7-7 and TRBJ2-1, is GAGVSQSPRYKVTKRGQDVTLRCDPISSHATLYWYQQALGQGPEFLTYFNYEAQPDKSGLPSDRFSAERPEGSISTLTIQRTEQRDSAMYRCASSLGAGTGVNEQFFGPGTRLTVL.

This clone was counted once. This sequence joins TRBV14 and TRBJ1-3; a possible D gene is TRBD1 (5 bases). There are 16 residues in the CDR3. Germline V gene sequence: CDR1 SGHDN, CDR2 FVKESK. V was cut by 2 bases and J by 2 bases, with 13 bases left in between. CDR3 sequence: CASSQLGAGAGNTIYF. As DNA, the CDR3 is TGTGCCAGCAGCCAATTAGGGGCCGGCGCTGGAAACACCATATATTTT.

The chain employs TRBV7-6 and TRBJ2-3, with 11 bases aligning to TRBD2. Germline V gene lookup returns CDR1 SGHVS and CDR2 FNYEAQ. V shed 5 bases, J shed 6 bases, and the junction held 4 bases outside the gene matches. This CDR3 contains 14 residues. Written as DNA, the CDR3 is TGTGCCAGCAGCCTTAGCGGGGGGGCTGATACGCAGTATTTT. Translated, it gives CASSLSGGADTQYF. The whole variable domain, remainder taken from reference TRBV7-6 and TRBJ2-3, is GAGVSQSPRYKVTKRGQDVALRCDPISGHVSLYWYRQALGQGPEFLTYFNYEAQQDKSGLPNDRFSAERPEGSISTLTIQRTEQRDSAMYRCASSLSGGADTQYFGPGTRLTVL.

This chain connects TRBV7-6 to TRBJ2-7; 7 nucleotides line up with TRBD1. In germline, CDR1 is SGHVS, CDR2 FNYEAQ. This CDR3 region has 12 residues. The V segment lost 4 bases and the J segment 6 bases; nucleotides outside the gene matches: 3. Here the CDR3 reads CASSSPGGEQYF. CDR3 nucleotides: TGTGCCAGCAGCTCACCAGGGGGCGAGCAGTACTTC.

The DNA of the CDR3 is TGTGCCAGCAGCCCCGAGACAATCTACGAGCAGTACTTC. Its protein product is CASSPETIYEQYF. V gene TRBV7-2 combines with J gene TRBJ2-7, with unresolved D. Germline CDR1 is SGHTA and CDR2 is FQGNSA. This CDR3 has 13 amino acids. Trimming pared 5 bases from V and 3 bases from J, leaving 11 bases between. The full variable domain, rest sourced from reference TRBV7-2 and TRBJ2-7, is GAGVSQSPSNKVTEKGKDVELRCDPISGHTALYWYRQSLGQGLEFLIYFQGNSAPDKSGLPSDRFSAERTGGSVSTLTIQRTQQEDSAVYLCASSPETIYEQYFGPGTRLTVT.

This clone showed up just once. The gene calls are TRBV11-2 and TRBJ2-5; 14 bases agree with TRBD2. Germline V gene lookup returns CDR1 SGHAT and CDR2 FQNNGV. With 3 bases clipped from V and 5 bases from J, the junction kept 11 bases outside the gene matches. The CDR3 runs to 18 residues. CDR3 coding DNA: TGTGCCAGCAGCTTCGCCCGACTAGCGGGGGGGCTCTGGGAGACCCAGTACTTC. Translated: CASSFARLAGGLWETQYF.

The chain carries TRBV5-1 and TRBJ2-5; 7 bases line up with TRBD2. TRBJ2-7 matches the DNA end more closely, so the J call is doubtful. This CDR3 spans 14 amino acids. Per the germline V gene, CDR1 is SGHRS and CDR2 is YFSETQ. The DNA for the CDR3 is TGCGCCAGCAGCTTGGCGGGGGGAGCCTACGAGCAGTACTTC. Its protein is CASSLAGGAYEQYF.

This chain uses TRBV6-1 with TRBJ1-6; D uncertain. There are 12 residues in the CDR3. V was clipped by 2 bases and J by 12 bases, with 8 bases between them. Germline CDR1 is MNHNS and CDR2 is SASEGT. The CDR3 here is CASSESPGPLHF. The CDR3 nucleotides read TGTGCCAGCAGTGAAAGTCCGGGACCCCTCCACTTT.

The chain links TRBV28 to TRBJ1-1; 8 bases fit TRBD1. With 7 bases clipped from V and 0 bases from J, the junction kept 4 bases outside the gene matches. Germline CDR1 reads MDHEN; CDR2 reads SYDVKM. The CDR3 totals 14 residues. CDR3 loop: CASTTGAMNTEAFF. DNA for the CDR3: TGTGCCAGCACGACAGGGGCAATGAACACTGAAGCTTTCTTT.